A single sample is the source of the 7 T cell receptor beta chains below, sequenced in a study of yellow fever vaccine responses in identical twins. TCRdb independently ran MiXCR on the RT-PCR reads; one entry per CDR3 protein. Of over a thousand distinct CDR3 sequences in the sample, 80% to 90% were seen once. The input for sequencing was T cells from blood (PBMCs), unsorted or a sorted subset (not recorded which), taken before or after yellow fever vaccination (not recorded which). The receptors derive from a female donor who received the yellow fever vaccine.

The rearrangement joins TRBV12-3 or TRBV12-4 to TRBJ2-1; the match to TRBD1 covers 8 bases. J lost 9 bases, V lost 6 bases, and 7 bases had no gene match. The CDR3 is 13 amino acids. CDR3 sequence reads: CASRSTGAGEQFF. DNA for the CDR3: TGTGCCAGCAGGTCGACAGGGGCGGGTGAGCAGTTCTTC.

This chain links TRBV2 with TRBJ2-3; perhaps TRBD2 as D (6 bases). Germline V gives CDR1 SNHLY, CDR2 FYNNEI. V lost 6 bases to trimming and J lost 0 bases, with 19 bases between them. The CDR3 is made up of 17 amino acids. The CDR3 sequence: CASSPRGGVVSTDTQYF. The CDR3 DNA follows: TGTGCCAGCAGCCCCCGTGGAGGGGTGGTGAGCACAGATACGCAGTATTTT. The full variable domain, completed using reference TRBV2 and TRBJ2-3, is EPEVTQTPSHQVTQMGQEVILRCVPISNHLYFYWYRQILGQKVEFLVSFYNNEISEKSEIFDDQFSVERPDGSNFTLKIRSTKLEDSAMYFCASSPRGGVVSTDTQYFGPGTRLTVL.

The gene calls are TRBV7-3 and TRBJ2-1, with D possibly being TRBD2 (6 bases). CDR3 size: 16 residues. Germline CDR1 is SGHTA and CDR2 is FQGTGA. V dropped 4 bases and J dropped 0 bases, with 13 bases sitting between them. The CDR3 spells CASSSGLSFSYNEQFF. The DNA of the CDR3 is TGTGCCAGCAGCTCGGGACTTTCCTTCTCCTACAATGAGCAGTTCTTC.

The gene calls are TRBV2 and TRBJ1-5, with 10 bases fitting TRBD1. J gave up 9 bases and V 6 bases, and 2 bases lay outside the gene matches. This CDR3 contains 12 residues. The V gene's germline CDR1 is SNHLY and CDR2 FYNNEI. The CDR3 sequence: CASRGQGSPQHF. CDR3 DNA sequence: TGTGCCAGCAGGGGACAGGGGTCGCCCCAGCATTTT.

Remarks on this clonotype: Sequence at one end of the junction differs from germline and may be a read error. The chain is built from TRBV10-3 and TRBJ1-2; weak D call: TRBD1 (5 bases). The CDR3 consists of 13 residues. CDR1 is ENHRY and CDR2 is SYGVKD in the germline V gene. The CDR3 loop is CASSESGTYGYTF. Written as DNA, the CDR3 is TGTGCCAGCAGTGAGTCAGGGACCTATGGCTACACCTTC.

This chain joins TRBV10-1 and TRBJ1-1; D remains ambiguous. This CDR3 has 11 amino acids. CDR1 and CDR2 (germline): WNHNN, SYGVQD (reference sequence). Trimming cost V 6 bases and J 3 bases, with 5 bases left between them. The DNA of the CDR3 is TGCGCCAGCAGCTCTCACACTGAAGCTTTCTTT. It is translated as CASSSHTEAFF.

The chain carries TRBV5-1 and TRBJ2-1; 8 bases match TRBD2. V gave up 4 bases and J gave up 10 bases; unmatched junction bases: 7. Per the germline V gene, CDR1 is SGHRS and CDR2 is YFSETQ. CDR3 length: 13 amino acids. CDR3 sequence reads: CASSPGGASEQFF. CDR3 sequence (DNA): TGCGCCAGCAGCCCCGGGGGGGCTAGCGAGCAGTTCTTC.